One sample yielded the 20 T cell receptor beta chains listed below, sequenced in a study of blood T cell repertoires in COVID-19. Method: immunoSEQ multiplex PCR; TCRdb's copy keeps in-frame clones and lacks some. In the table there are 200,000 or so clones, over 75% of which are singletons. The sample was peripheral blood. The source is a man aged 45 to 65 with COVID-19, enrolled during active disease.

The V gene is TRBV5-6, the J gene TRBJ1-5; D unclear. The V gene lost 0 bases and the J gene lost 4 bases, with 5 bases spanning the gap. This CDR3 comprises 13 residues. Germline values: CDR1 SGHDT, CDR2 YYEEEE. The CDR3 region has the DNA TGTGCCAGCAGCTTGGCCGGTAATCAGCCCCAGCATTTT. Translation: CASSLAGNQPQHF.

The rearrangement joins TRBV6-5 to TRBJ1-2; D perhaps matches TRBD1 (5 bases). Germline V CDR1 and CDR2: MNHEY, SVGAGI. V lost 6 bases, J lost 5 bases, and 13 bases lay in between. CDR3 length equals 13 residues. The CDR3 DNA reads TGTGCCAGCAGCCCCGGGGGTGGGTATGGCTACACCTTC. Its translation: CASSPGGGYGYTF.

As DNA, the CDR3 is TGTGCCAGCAGCTTCCCAGGGGGTGGCTACACCTTC. As protein: CASSFPGGGYTF. The rearrangement links TRBV5-6 to TRBJ1-2, with 7 bases matching TRBD1. The CDR3 consists of 12 residues. J gave up 7 bases and V 2 bases, and 2 bases lay outside the gene matches. CDR1 SGHDT and CDR2 YYEEEE come from the germline V gene. Looking up the rest from reference TRBV5-6 and TRBJ1-2 gives the full variable domain: DAGVTQSPTHLIKTRGQQVTLRCSPKSGHDTVSWYQQALGQGPQFIFQYYEEEERQRGNFPDRFSGHQFPNYSSELNVNALLLGDSALYLCASSFPGGGYTFGSGTRLTVV.

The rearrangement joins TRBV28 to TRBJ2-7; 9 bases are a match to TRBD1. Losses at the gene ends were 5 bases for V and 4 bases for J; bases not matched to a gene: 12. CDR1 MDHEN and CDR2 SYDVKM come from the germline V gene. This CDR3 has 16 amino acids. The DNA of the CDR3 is TGTGCCAGCAGTGCACGGGACAGGGTCTTCGTGTACGAGCAGTACTTC. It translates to CASSARDRVFVYEQYF.

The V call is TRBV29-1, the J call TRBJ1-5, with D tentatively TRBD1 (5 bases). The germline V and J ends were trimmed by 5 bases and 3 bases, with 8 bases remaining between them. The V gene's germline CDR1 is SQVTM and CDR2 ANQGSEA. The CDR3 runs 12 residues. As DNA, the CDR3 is TGCAGCGTTCGGACACCCAATCAGCCCCAGCATTTT. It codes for CSVRTPNQPQHF.

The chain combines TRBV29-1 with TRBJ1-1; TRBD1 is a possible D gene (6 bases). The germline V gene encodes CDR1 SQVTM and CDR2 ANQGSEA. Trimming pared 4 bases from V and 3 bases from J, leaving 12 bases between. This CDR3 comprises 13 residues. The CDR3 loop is CSVVNQGYTEAFF. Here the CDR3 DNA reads TGCAGCGTTGTTAATCAGGGGTACACTGAAGCTTTCTTT.

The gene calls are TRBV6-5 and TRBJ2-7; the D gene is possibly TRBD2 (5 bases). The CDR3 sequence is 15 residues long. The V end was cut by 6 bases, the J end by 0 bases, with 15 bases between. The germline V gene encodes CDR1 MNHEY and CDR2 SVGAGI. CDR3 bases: TGTGCCAGCAGGGCCAGAGGACTGAGCTCCTACGAGCAGTACTTC. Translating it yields CASRARGLSSYEQYF.

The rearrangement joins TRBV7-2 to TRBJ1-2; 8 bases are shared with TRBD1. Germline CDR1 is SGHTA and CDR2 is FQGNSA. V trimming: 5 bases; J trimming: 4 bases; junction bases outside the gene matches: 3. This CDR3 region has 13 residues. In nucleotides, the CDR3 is TGTGCCAGCAGCCCGGGACAGGTCTATGGCTACACCTTC. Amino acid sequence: CASSPGQVYGYTF. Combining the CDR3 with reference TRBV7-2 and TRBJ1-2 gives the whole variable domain GAGVSQSPSNKVTEKGKDVELRCDPISGHTALYWYRQSLGQGLEFLIYFQGNSAPDKSGLPSDRFSAERTGGSVSTLTIQRTQQEDSAVYLCASSPGQVYGYTFGSGTRLTVV.

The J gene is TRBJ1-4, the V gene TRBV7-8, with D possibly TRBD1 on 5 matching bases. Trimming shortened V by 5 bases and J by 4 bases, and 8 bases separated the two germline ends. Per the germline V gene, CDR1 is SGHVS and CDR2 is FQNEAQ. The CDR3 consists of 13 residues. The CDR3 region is CASSPGGNEKLFF. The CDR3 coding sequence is TGTGCCAGCAGCCCGGGGGGTAATGAAAAACTGTTTTTT.

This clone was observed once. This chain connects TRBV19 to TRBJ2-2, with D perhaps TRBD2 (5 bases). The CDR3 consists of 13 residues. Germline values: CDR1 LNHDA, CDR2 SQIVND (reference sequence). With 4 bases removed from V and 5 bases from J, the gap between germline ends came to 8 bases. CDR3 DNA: TGTGCCAGTAGTAACGGGGAGACCGGGGAGCTGTTTTTT. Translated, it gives CASSNGETGELFF.

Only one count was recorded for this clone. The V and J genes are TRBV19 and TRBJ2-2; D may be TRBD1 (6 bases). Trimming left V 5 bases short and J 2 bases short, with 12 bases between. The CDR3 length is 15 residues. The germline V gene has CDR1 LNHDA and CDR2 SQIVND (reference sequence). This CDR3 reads CASSWYRENTGELFF. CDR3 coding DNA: TGTGCCAGTAGTTGGTACAGGGAAAACACCGGGGAGCTGTTTTTT.

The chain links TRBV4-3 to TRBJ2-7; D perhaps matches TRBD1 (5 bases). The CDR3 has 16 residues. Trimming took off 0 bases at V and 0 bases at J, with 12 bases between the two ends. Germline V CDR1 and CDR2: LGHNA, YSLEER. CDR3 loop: CASSQEARQGSYEQYF. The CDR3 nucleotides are TGCGCCAGCAGCCAAGAGGCCAGGCAGGGCTCCTACGAGCAGTACTTC.

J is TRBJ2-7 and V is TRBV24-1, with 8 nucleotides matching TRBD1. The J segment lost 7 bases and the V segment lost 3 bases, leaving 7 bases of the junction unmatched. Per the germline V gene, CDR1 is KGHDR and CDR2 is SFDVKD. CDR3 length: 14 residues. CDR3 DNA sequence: TGTGCCACCAGTGATCCCGGGGACAGGAATGAGCAGTACTTC. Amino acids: CATSDPGDRNEQYF.

The chain's CDR3 is CASSRTGTGVSEQFF. The CDR3 coding sequence is TGTGCCAGCAGTCGCACCGGGACAGGGGTTTCCGAGCAGTTCTTC. The rearrangement joins TRBV6-5 to TRBJ2-1; 10 nucleotides line up with TRBD1. The trim removed 5 bases at V and 10 bases at J, leaving 11 bases unmatched. This CDR3 has 15 amino acids. The germline CDR1 and CDR2 sequences are MNHEY and SVGAGI.

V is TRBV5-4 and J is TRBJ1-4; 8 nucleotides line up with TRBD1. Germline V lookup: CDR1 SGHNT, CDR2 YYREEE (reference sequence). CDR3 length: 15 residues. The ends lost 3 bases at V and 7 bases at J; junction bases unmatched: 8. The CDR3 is CASSSETGGSEKLFF. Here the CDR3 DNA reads TGTGCCAGCAGCTCCGAAACAGGGGGATCTGAAAAACTGTTTTTT. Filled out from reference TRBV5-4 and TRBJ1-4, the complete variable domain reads ETGVTQSPTHLIKTRGQQVTLRCSSQSGHNTVSWYQQALGQGPQFIFQYYREEENGRGNFPPRFSGLQFPNYSSELNVNALELDDSALYLCASSSETGGSEKLFFGSGTQLSVL.

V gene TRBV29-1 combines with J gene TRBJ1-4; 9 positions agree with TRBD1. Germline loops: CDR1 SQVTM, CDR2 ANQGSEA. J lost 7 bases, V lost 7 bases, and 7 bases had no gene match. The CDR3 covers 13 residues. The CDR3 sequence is CSASGQGGEKLFF. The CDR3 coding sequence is TGCAGCGCCTCGGGACAGGGTGGTGAAAAACTGTTTTTT.

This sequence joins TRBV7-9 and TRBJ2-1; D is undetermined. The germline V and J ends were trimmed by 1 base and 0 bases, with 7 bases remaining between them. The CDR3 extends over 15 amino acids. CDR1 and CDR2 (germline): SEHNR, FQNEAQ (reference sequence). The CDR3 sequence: CASSLGASSYNEQFF. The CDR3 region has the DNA TGTGCCAGCAGCTTAGGAGCTAGCTCCTACAATGAGCAGTTCTTC.

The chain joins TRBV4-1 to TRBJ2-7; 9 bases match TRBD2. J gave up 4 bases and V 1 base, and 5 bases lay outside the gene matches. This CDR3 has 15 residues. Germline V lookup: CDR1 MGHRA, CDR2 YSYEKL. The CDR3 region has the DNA TGCGCCAGCAGCCAAGGGCTAGCGGGGATTTACGAGCAGTACTTC. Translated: CASSQGLAGIYEQYF.

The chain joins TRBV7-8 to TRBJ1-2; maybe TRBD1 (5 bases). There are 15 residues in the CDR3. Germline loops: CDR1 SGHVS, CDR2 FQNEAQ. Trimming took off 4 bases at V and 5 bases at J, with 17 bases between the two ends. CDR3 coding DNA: TGTGCCAGCAGCTCTAGGGTTGGGGCGACGTATGGCTACACCTTC. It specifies CASSSRVGATYGYTF.

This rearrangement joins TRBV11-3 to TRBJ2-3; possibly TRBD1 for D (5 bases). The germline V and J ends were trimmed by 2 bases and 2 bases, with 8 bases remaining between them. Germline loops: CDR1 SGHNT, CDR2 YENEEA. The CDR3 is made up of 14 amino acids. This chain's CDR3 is CASSLQGPTDTQYF. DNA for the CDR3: TGTGCCAGCAGCTTACAGGGCCCCACAGATACGCAGTATTTT.